These 2 T cell receptor beta chains came from one sample sequenced in a study of blood T cells in healthy people across ages. With a J-beta primer mix and a sample-barcoded 5' primer, a second PCR ran about 6 to 11 cycles. TCRdb itself ran the 5' RACE reads through MiXCR, one entry per CDR3 protein. The sample yields about a million distinct CDR3 sequences, roughly 50% seen once. Sequenced sample: blood. The origin of the receptors is a woman between 55 and 75 years old in good health.

The chain is built from TRBV12-3 or TRBV12-4 and TRBJ1-1; TRBD1 might be the D (5 bases). The CDR3 has 15 residues. The V gene lost 1 base and the J gene lost 3 bases, with 12 bases spanning the gap. CDR3 loop: CASSLGQGGDTEAFF. Here the CDR3 DNA reads TGTGCCAGCAGTTTAGGGCAGGGTGGGGACACTGAAGCTTTCTTT.

This clonotype was observed a handful of times. This chain uses TRBV6-1 with TRBJ2-5; 7 positions match TRBD1. Per the germline V gene, CDR1 is MNHNS and CDR2 is SASEGT. The V gene end was trimmed by 6 bases and the J gene end by 5 bases; junction bases not matched to a gene: 6. The CDR3 runs to 13 residues. The CDR3 DNA sequence: TGTGCCAGCAGGGAAAGGGGGCTGGAGACCCAGTACTTC. Protein sequence: CASRERGLETQYF.